This T cell receptor (beta chain) is from a study of blood T cell repertoires in COVID-19. As for the study in general: COVID-19 samples collected from the United States, Italy and Spain covered acute and convalescent phases.

The CDR3 length is 18 residues. Trimming left V 1 base short and J 2 bases short, with 15 bases between. Germline CDR1 and CDR2: MGHRA and YSYEKL. The table came from immunoSEQ multiplex PCR; TCRdb's copy has only in-frame clones and leaves some out. Of 110,000 or so clones listed, approximately 85% were seen once; the top ten hold more than 3%. The chain is built from TRBV4-1 and TRBJ2-6; D might be TRBD1 (5 bases). Sequencing input: peripheral blood. The clonotype originates from a middle-aged man with acute or convalescent COVID-19. The CDR3 coding sequence is TGCGCCAGCAGCCAAGCCCTGACAGTACAGGCTGGGGCCAACGTCCTGACTTTC. Translated, it gives CASSQALTVQAGANVLTF.